The TCR beta chain described here comes from a study of T-cell memory formation after mild COVID-19. TCRdb called the 5' RACE reads again in MiXCR, with one record for every CDR3 protein. The sample holds fewer than 400,000 distinct CDR3 sequences; 15% to 20% are singletons and the top ten take 20% to 25%. A note on this clonotype: Its cognate antigen is unknown.

Whole-study results and caveats: Mostly located in CM and EM were contracting CD4+ clones, with contracting CD8+ clones located in EMRA. A subset of responding clones appeared in pre-infection memory, suggesting cross-reactive memory joined.

The receptor comes from a man aged 18-30 years who had mild COVID-19 (a few samples of this study predate the infection). Cell type and time point are not known. What was sequenced was PBMCs or a T cell subset sorted from them (not recorded which).

CDR3 in DNA: TGTGCCAGCAGCTTATGGCTAGCTTCAGAGACCCAGTACTTC. It codes for CASSLWLASETQYF. V usage is TRBV7-2 and J usage is TRBJ2-5; maybe TRBD2 (5 bases). This CDR3 comprises 14 residues. Looked up from germline, CDR1 is SGHTA and CDR2 is FQGNSA. The V gene lost 2 bases and the J gene lost 4 bases, with 11 bases spanning the gap.